This T cell receptor (beta chain) was documented in a study of a mutant IDH1 vaccine in newly diagnosed glioma. About the research overall: The treated population exhibited a male proportion of about 62%, a female proportion of about 38%, and a mean age of about 40 years. Week 47 marked visit V13, whereas week 35 marked visit V12.

Time point denoted: week 47, end of study. Vaccination comprised doses that each held 300 ug of mutant IDH1 20-mer peptide, plus topical imiquimod. Newly diagnosed WHO grade 3 or 4 IDH1-mutant, ATRX-lost astrocytomas were identified in the donors. The CDR3 has 17 amino acids. Trimming pared 7 bases from V and 4 bases from J, leaving 24 bases between. Germline V gives CDR1 SGHNT, CDR2 YYREEE (reference sequence). In regard to this clone: The antigen remains unidentified.

Method: immunoSEQ multiplex PCR; TCRdb's copy keeps in-frame clones and lacks some. The profile covers about 94,000 clones, with roughly 89% appearing a single time and 0.6% to 0.95% taken by the ten largest. The input for sequencing was PBMCs, taken from a glioma patient whose treatment included an IDH1 peptide vaccine. The TCR sequence derives from a woman between 45 and 60 years old with glioma. The chain employs TRBV5-4 and TRBJ2-1; the D call may be TRBD1 or TRBD2 (6 bases each). The CDR3 protein is CASRPRGGGTDYNEQFF. As DNA, the CDR3 is TGTGCCAGCCGACCGCGCGGAGGGGGTACTGATTACAATGAGCAGTTCTTC.